These 14 T cell receptor beta chains were sequenced from one sample in a study of shared clonotypes between healthy human individuals. Clones were read by immunoSEQ multiplex PCR, and TCRdb kept only the in-frame ones, dropping some. Here the sample spans roughly 2.5 million clones, around 90% being singletons. Sequenced input: naive CD4+ T cells sorted from blood. The subset here: CD45RA+ positively selected. The receptors shown here come from a man between 18 and 29 years old in good health.

The chain employs TRBV20-1 and TRBJ2-7; D gene ambiguous. There are 11 residues in the CDR3. Germline V gene data show CDR1 as DFQATT and CDR2 as SNEGSKA (reference sequence). V gave up 6 bases and J gave up 6 bases, with 12 bases separating them. The CDR3 DNA sequence: TGCAGTGCCCCCGGCGGTGCCGAGCAGTACTTC. Protein product: CSAPGGAEQYF.

With respect to this clone: In the same sample, other DNA sequences code for this CDR3. This sequence joins TRBV10-3 and TRBJ2-7; no clear D gene. V lost 6 bases and J 3 bases, leaving 6 bases between the germline ends. This CDR3 region has 11 residues. Germline loops: CDR1 ENHRY, CDR2 SYGVKD. The CDR3 DNA is TGTGCCATCAGAGCGAACTACGAGCAGTACTTC. Its translation is CAIRANYEQYF.

The chain joins TRBV11-2 to TRBJ2-5, with 7 bases aligning to TRBD2. This CDR3 region has 15 residues. Germline CDR1 is SGHAT and CDR2 is FQNNGV. V was pared by 3 bases and J by 5 bases, with 9 bases of the junction left unmatched. The CDR3, as DNA: TGTGCCAGCAGCTTTACCGGCGGGAGCGGGGAGACCCAGTACTTC. This encodes CASSFTGGSGETQYF.

The chain carries TRBV5-4 and TRBJ2-2; TRBD2 aligns across 10 bases. The CDR3 length is 16 residues. CDR1 and CDR2 from the germline V gene are SGHNT and YYREEE (reference sequence). V was pared by 0 bases and J by 4 bases, with 3 bases of the junction left unmatched. The CDR3 sequence is CASSLASGSITGELFF. Written as DNA, the CDR3 is TGTGCCAGCAGCTTGGCTAGCGGGAGTATCACCGGGGAGCTGTTTTTT. Full variable domain (rest looked up from reference TRBV5-4 and TRBJ2-2): ETGVTQSPTHLIKTRGQQVTLRCSSQSGHNTVSWYQQALGQGPQFIFQYYREEENGRGNFPPRFSGLQFPNYSSELNVNALELDDSALYLCASSLASGSITGELFFGEGSRLTVL.

Comment on this clone: Other DNA sequences in the same sample also yield this CDR3. The CDR3 loop reads CASSRDRDYEQYF. The DNA for the CDR3 is TGTGCCAGCTCACGGGACAGGGACTACGAGCAGTACTTC. The V gene is TRBV19, the J gene TRBJ2-7, with 9 bases identical to TRBD1. The germline V gene encodes CDR1 LNHDA and CDR2 SQIVND (reference sequence). The junction had 6 bases not matched to a gene; V was cut back by 9 bases and J by 3 bases. This CDR3 region has 13 residues.

On this clone: Other DNA sequences of this sample code for an identical CDR3. V usage is TRBV6-5 and J usage is TRBJ1-1; D uncertain. The length of the CDR3 is 14 residues. Germline assignment: CDR1 MNHEY and CDR2 SVGAGI. Deletions cut 2 bases from V and 0 bases from J, with 7 bases between. For the CDR3, the DNA is TGTGCCAGCAGTTACGGAACTTTGAACACTGAAGCTTTCTTT. It encodes CASSYGTLNTEAFF.

The chain recombines TRBV9 with TRBJ2-6; D could derive from TRBD1 or TRBD2 (5 bases each). Germline V gene lookup returns CDR1 SGDLS and CDR2 YYNGEE. The CDR3 is made up of 15 amino acids. V gave up 3 bases and J gave up 0 bases, with 7 bases separating them. The CDR3 spells CASSGGVSGANVLTF. CDR3 nucleotide sequence: TGTGCCAGCAGCGGAGGGGTCTCTGGGGCCAACGTCCTGACTTTC.

The rearrangement links TRBV10-2 to TRBJ1-2, with 10 nucleotides matching TRBD1. Germline V gene sequence: CDR1 WSHSY, CDR2 SAAADI. V trimming: 5 bases; J trimming: 7 bases; junction bases outside the gene matches: 7. The CDR3 loop spans 14 amino acids. CDR3 nucleotides: TGCGCCAGCAGTTCCAGCGACAGGGGGCTTGGCTACACCTTC. This translates into CASSSSDRGLGYTF.

The chain is built from TRBV6-5 and TRBJ1-3; TRBD1 agrees at 8 bases. The V gene end was trimmed by 10 bases and the J gene end by 3 bases; junction bases not matched to a gene: 11. CDR1 and CDR2 from the germline V gene are MNHEY and SVGAGI. The CDR3 length is 15 residues. As DNA, the CDR3 is TGTGCCACCCTGTCAGGGGGCATCTTTGGAAACACCATATATTTT. Translated: CATLSGGIFGNTIYF.

For the CDR3, the DNA is TGTGCCAGCAGTCAAGCTGGGACTGTAAAAGAGACCCAGTACTTC. Amino acid sequence: CASSQAGTVKETQYF. This sequence joins TRBV28 and TRBJ2-5; a possible D gene is TRBD2 (6 bases). The CDR3 covers 15 residues. V lost 5 bases and J 3 bases, leaving 16 bases between the germline ends. CDR1 and CDR2 from the germline V gene are MDHEN and SYDVKM.

This sequence joins TRBV10-3 and TRBJ2-2; D possibly corresponds to TRBD2 (6 bases). The CDR3 sequence is 14 residues long. Germline V gene data show CDR1 as ENHRY and CDR2 as SYGVKD. The V end lost 6 bases, the J end lost 1 base, and 9 bases lay between the germline ends. This CDR3 reads CAIRDYQNTGELFF. CDR3 coding DNA: TGTGCCATCAGGGACTATCAGAACACCGGGGAGCTGTTTTTT.

The V gene is TRBV5-6, the J gene TRBJ2-2; TRBD2 might be the D (6 bases). The V gene's germline CDR1 is SGHDT and CDR2 YYEEEE. V was shortened by 1 base and J by 2 bases, with 9 bases between the two germline ends. The CDR3 sequence is 15 residues long. This CDR3 reads CASSLWGVNTGELFF. The CDR3 region has the DNA TGTGCCAGCAGCTTGTGGGGGGTCAACACCGGGGAGCTGTTTTTT.

This CDR3 reads CASSLGAQGNYEQYF. The CDR3 coding sequence is TGTGCCAGCAGTCTGGGCGCCCAGGGGAACTACGAGCAGTACTTC. The rearrangement uses TRBV28 and TRBJ2-7; possibly TRBD1 for D (6 bases). V was pared by 5 bases and J by 3 bases, with 17 bases between. Germline V lookup: CDR1 MDHEN, CDR2 SYDVKM. The CDR3 covers 15 residues.

This clone was counted once. The identical CDR3 is also encoded by other nucleotide sequences in the sample. This chain links TRBV6-1 with TRBJ2-2; D is ambiguous. Trimming shortened V by 0 bases and J by 5 bases, and 7 bases separated the two germline ends. Germline CDR1 is MNHNS and CDR2 is SASEGT. CDR3 length equals 14 residues. The CDR3 loop reads CASSEARLTGELFF. CDR3 sequence (DNA): TGTGCCAGCAGTGAAGCGAGGTTGACCGGGGAGCTGTTTTTT.